The 28 T cell receptor beta chains listed next were all sequenced from one sample in a study of neoadjuvant nivolumab and ipilimumab in lung cancer. Profiled with immunoSEQ multiplex PCR; TCRdb holds only in-frame clones, not every one. The table includes around 4,700 clones, roughly 76% detected once. The specimen was adjacent normal lung tissue, collected after neoadjuvant nivolumab, alone or with ipilimumab, at or shortly before surgery. The receptors originated from an adult with non-small cell lung cancer.

V and J are TRBV19 and TRBJ2-1; D remains unclear. Trimming took 3 bases from V and 10 from J, leaving 13 bases between them. Germline V gene data show CDR1 as LNHDA and CDR2 as SQIVND (reference sequence). This CDR3 contains 13 residues. The CDR3 DNA reads TGTGCCAGTAGTATCGTCCGGCTACGAGAGCAGTTCTTC. Translation gives CASSIVRLREQFF. Full variable domain (rest looked up from reference TRBV19 and TRBJ2-1): DGGITQSPKYLFRKEGQNVTLSCEQNLNHDAMYWYRQDPGQGLRLIYYSQIVNDFQKGDIAEGYSVSREKKESFPLTVTSAQKNPTAFYLCASSIVRLREQFFGPGTRLTVL.

The chain links TRBV11-2 to TRBJ1-6; weak D call: TRBD1 (5 bases). Germline CDR1 reads SGHAT; CDR2 reads FQNNGV. The length of the CDR3 is 14 residues. The V end lost 5 bases, the J end lost 11 bases, and 16 bases lay between the germline ends. The CDR3 loop reads CASSLDSGLAPLHF. The CDR3 nucleotides are TGTGCCAGCAGCCTCGACAGTGGTTTGGCACCCCTCCACTTT.

J is TRBJ2-3 and V is TRBV9; 10 nucleotides line up with TRBD2. V shed 1 base, J shed 2 bases, and the junction held 7 bases outside the gene matches. From germline, CDR1 is SGDLS and CDR2 YYNGEE. This CDR3 spans 17 amino acids. CDR3 in DNA: TGTGCCAGCAGCGTATCCGGGACTAGCGCTTCCACAGATACGCAGTATTTT. Encoded protein: CASSVSGTSASTDTQYF.

The V and J genes are TRBV9 and TRBJ1-3; no reliable D call. Per germline, CDR1 SGDLS and CDR2 YYNGEE. Trimming removed 10 bases at V and 3 bases at J, with 17 bases between. The CDR3 sequence is 14 residues long. DNA for the CDR3: TGTGCCCCTAAAAGTGGACGCTTTGGAAACACCATATATTTT. It is translated as CAPKSGRFGNTIYF.

The chain recombines TRBV5-4 with TRBJ1-1; no clear D gene. The CDR3 extends over 16 amino acids. V lost 6 bases to trimming and J lost 1 base, with 19 bases between them. Germline-derived CDR1 and CDR2 are SGHNT and YYREEE (reference sequence). The CDR3 sequence: CASTSGDNRPNTEAFF. The CDR3 bases are TGTGCCAGCACCTCTGGGGATAATAGACCGAACACTGAAGCTTTCTTT.

The rearrangement uses TRBV5-1 and TRBJ1-6, with a possible D match to TRBD1 (5 bases). V lost 0 bases and J 2 bases, leaving 9 bases between the germline ends. Germline CDR1 reads SGHRS; CDR2 reads YFSETQ. This CDR3 spans 16 amino acids. The CDR3 DNA is TGCGCCAGCAGCTTGGCCGACAGTACCTATAATTCACCCCTCCACTTT. Translated, it gives CASSLADSTYNSPLHF.

V and J are TRBV28 and TRBJ1-6, with D possibly being TRBD1 (6 bases). The germline V gene has CDR1 MDHEN and CDR2 SYDVKM. The CDR3 has 14 amino acids. V dropped 5 bases and J dropped 6 bases, with 11 bases sitting between them. The CDR3 spells CASSPTGINSPLHF. In DNA form, the CDR3 reads TGTGCCAGCAGTCCTACAGGGATTAATTCACCCCTCCACTTT. The full variable domain, in which reference TRBV28 and TRBJ1-6 provide the parts outside the CDR3, is DVKVTQSSRYLVKRTGEKVFLECVQDMDHENMFWYRQDPGLGLRLIYFSYDVKMKEKGDIPEGYSVSREKKERFSLILESASTNQTSMYLCASSPTGINSPLHFGNGTRLTVT.

The chain links TRBV5-6 to TRBJ2-1, with D hard to call. V was pared by 1 base and J by 3 bases, with 14 bases between. This CDR3 has 16 amino acids. Germline CDR1 reads SGHDT; CDR2 reads YYEEEE. CDR3 sequence reads: CASSLWSGSGYNEQFF. The CDR3 region has the DNA TGTGCCAGCAGCTTGTGGTCAGGCTCCGGCTACAATGAGCAGTTCTTC.

The chain joins TRBV7-7 to TRBJ2-1; 9 bases line up with TRBD1. Germline-derived CDR1 and CDR2 are SSHAT and FNYEAQ (reference sequence). J gave up 6 bases and V 5 bases, and 2 bases lay outside the gene matches. The CDR3 loop spans 13 amino acids. CDR3 amino acids: CASSLTGGNEQFF. CDR3 nucleotide sequence: TGTGCCAGCAGCCTGACAGGGGGCAATGAGCAGTTCTTC.

This clone was seen more than once but under ten times. V is TRBV19 and J is TRBJ1-1, with D possibly TRBD1 on 6 matching bases. Trimming pared 3 bases from V and 0 bases from J, leaving 17 bases between. Germline V lookup: CDR1 LNHDA, CDR2 SQIVND (reference sequence). The CDR3 is made up of 17 amino acids. In nucleotides, the CDR3 is TGTGCCAGTAGTATTAGGGAACAGGGAATGATGAACACTGAAGCTTTCTTT. The encoded protein is CASSIREQGMMNTEAFF.

The rearrangement links TRBV5-6 to TRBJ1-4, with 8 bases that match TRBD1. CDR3 length: 16 residues. The germline CDR1 and CDR2 sequences are SGHDT and YYEEEE. V gave up 4 bases and J gave up 8 bases; unmatched junction bases: 13. The CDR3 DNA sequence: TGTGCCAGCAGCCAACAAACAGGGGGTATAAGAGAAAAACTGTTTTTT. It is translated as CASSQQTGGIREKLFF.

The chain couples TRBV18 to TRBJ1-2; 8 bases fit TRBD1. J was trimmed by 7 bases and V by 4 bases; bases with no gene match: 11. This CDR3 contains 15 residues. Germline-derived CDR1 and CDR2 are KGHSH and LQKENI. CDR3 coding DNA: TGTGCCAGCTCACTAGGGACAGGACGTCTCGCTGGCTACACCTTC. Translation gives CASSLGTGRLAGYTF.

The CDR3 DNA reads as TGCGCCAGCAAGGCTACAGGCTTGTTGGATACTGAAGCTTTCTTT. Translation gives CASKATGLLDTEAFF. J is TRBJ1-1 and V is TRBV5-1, with TRBD1 as a possible D gene (5 bases). Germline V gene lookup returns CDR1 SGHRS and CDR2 YFSETQ. The CDR3 consists of 15 residues. The V end was cut by 6 bases, the J end by 5 bases, with 20 bases between.

This chain joins TRBV28 and TRBJ1-6; D remains ambiguous. V dropped 5 bases and J dropped 4 bases, with 6 bases sitting between them. The germline V gene encodes CDR1 MDHEN and CDR2 SYDVKM. The CDR3 spans 13 residues. The CDR3 is CASSAPYNSPLHF. The DNA of the CDR3 is TGTGCCAGCAGTGCGCCGTATAATTCACCCCTCCACTTT.

The sample holds one count of this clone. This chain links TRBV5-5 with TRBJ1-2, with 11 positions matching TRBD1. Losses at the gene ends were 4 bases for V and 4 bases for J; bases not matched to a gene: 9. The V gene's germline CDR1 is SGHKS and CDR2 YYEKEE (reference sequence). The CDR3 is made up of 16 amino acids. CDR3 DNA: TGTGCCAGCAGCCCCTTGGACAGGGGGCTTGTCTATGGCTACACCTTC. This encodes CASSPLDRGLVYGYTF.

V gene TRBV5-6 combines with J gene TRBJ2-4, with D possibly being TRBD1 (6 bases). V was trimmed by 1 base and J by 7 bases, leaving 12 bases between them. CDR1 is SGHDT and CDR2 is YYEEEE in the germline V gene. The CDR3 length is 14 residues. The CDR3 reads CASSLLGAQNIQYF. The CDR3, as DNA: TGTGCCAGCAGCTTGTTGGGGGCGCAGAACATTCAGTACTTC.

The chain couples TRBV7-8 to TRBJ2-7; 7 bases match TRBD2. The germline CDR1 and CDR2 sequences are SGHVS and FQNEAQ. V shed 3 bases and J 3 bases; nucleotides not matched to a gene: 11. CDR3 length: 16 residues. The CDR3 region is CASSLSTSAPLYEQYV. Here the CDR3 DNA reads TGTGCCAGCAGCTTGAGCACTAGCGCCCCTCTCTACGAGCAGTACGTC.

This chain links TRBV28 with TRBJ2-5; D might be TRBD2 (6 bases). CDR1 and CDR2 (germline): MDHEN, SYDVKM. CDR3 size: 13 residues. The V gene lost 8 bases and the J gene lost 2 bases, with 12 bases spanning the gap. The CDR3 DNA reads as TGTGCCAGCTATAACGGGACTCAAGAGACCCAGTACTTC. This sequence encodes CASYNGTQETQYF.

This clone has only a few counts. The chain is built from TRBV7-2 and TRBJ1-5, with D unclear. V lost 1 base to trimming and J lost 3 bases, with 10 bases between them. Germline V CDR1 and CDR2: SGHTA, FQGNSA. There are 15 residues in the CDR3. The CDR3 DNA is TGTGCCAGCAGCTTAGAGGCGCTGTCCAATCAGCCCCAGCATTTT. Amino acid sequence: CASSLEALSNQPQHF.

This clone appeared a few times. V and J are TRBV20-1 and TRBJ2-1; D call uncertain. This CDR3 has 10 residues. Trimming cost V 5 bases and J 9 bases, with 8 bases left between them. Looked up from germline, CDR1 is DFQATT and CDR2 is SNEGSKA (reference sequence). The CDR3 loop is CSAGVGEQFF. The CDR3 DNA is TGCAGTGCTGGCGTAGGTGAGCAGTTCTTC.

The chain links TRBV28 to TRBJ2-3; perhaps TRBD1 as D (6 bases). In germline, CDR1 is MDHEN, CDR2 SYDVKM. Trimming left V 3 bases short and J 6 bases short, with 13 bases between. CDR3 length: 14 residues. The CDR3 spells CASSFLQGTDTQYF. The CDR3 bases are TGTGCCAGCAGTTTCCTACAGGGAACGGATACGCAGTATTTT.

This clone was observed a handful of times. V usage is TRBV4-1 and J usage is TRBJ2-1; TRBD1 matches 10 bases. The germline CDR1 and CDR2 sequences are MGHRA and YSYEKL. V lost 3 bases to trimming and J lost 7 bases; unmatched junction nucleotides: 9. This CDR3 is built from 16 residues. The CDR3 loop reads CASSQGPGQGRNEQFF. The CDR3 DNA is TGCGCCAGCAGCCAGGGGCCGGGACAGGGGAGGAATGAGCAGTTCTTC.

The gene calls are TRBV18 and TRBJ1-2; TRBD1 aligns across 7 bases. This CDR3 has 14 amino acids. The germline V gene encodes CDR1 KGHSH and CDR2 LQKENI. Trimming cost V 5 bases and J 3 bases; bases outside gene matches: 6. The CDR3 DNA follows: TGTGCCAGCTCAGCGGGACAGCCTCACTATGGCTACACCTTC. Residues: CASSAGQPHYGYTF. The whole variable domain, filled in from reference TRBV18 and TRBJ1-2, reads NAGVMQNPRHLVRRRGQEARLRCSPMKGHSHVYWYRQLPEEGLKFMVYLQKENIIDESGMPKERFSAEFPKEGPSILRIQQVVRGDSAAYFCASSAGQPHYGYTFGSGTRLTVV.

This clone showed up just once. This chain joins TRBV7-2 and TRBJ1-2, with 7 bases lining up with TRBD1. The germline V gene has CDR1 SGHTA and CDR2 FQGNSA. The CDR3 is 13 residues long. After removal of 4 bases from V and 8 bases from J, the junction contained 7 bases not matched to a gene. CDR3 protein: CASSSRQGGGYTF. In nucleotides, the CDR3 is TGTGCCAGCAGCTCGAGACAGGGTGGAGGCTACACCTTC.

The rearrangement joins TRBV7-8 to TRBJ2-7, with 11 bases identical to TRBD2. Germline lookup yields CDR1 SGHVS and CDR2 FQNEAQ. With 5 bases clipped from V and 5 bases from J, the junction kept 8 bases outside the gene matches. The CDR3 runs to 15 residues. The chain's CDR3 is CASSLLTSGADEQYV. CDR3 nucleotides: TGTGCCAGCAGCCTCCTGACTAGCGGGGCAGACGAGCAGTACGTC.

This clone appeared a single time. The chain uses TRBV7-9 and TRBJ1-5; TRBD1 aligns across 8 bases. V lost 4 bases, J lost 7 bases, and 12 bases stayed unmatched. Looked up from germline, CDR1 is SEHNR and CDR2 is FQNEAQ (reference sequence). The CDR3 sequence is 16 residues long. The CDR3 here is CASSSSGQGSRQPQHF. CDR3 nucleotides: TGTGCCAGCAGCTCGTCCGGACAGGGAAGCCGACAGCCCCAGCATTTT.

V is TRBV5-1 and J is TRBJ2-7; 8 bases agree with TRBD2. The CDR3 spans 14 residues. The germline gives CDR1 SGHRS, CDR2 YFSETQ. Trimming cost V 4 bases and J 5 bases; bases outside gene matches: 8. CDR3 bases: TGCGCCAGCAGCCGAAGCGGGGGTTTGGACGAGCAGTACTTC. It yields the protein CASSRSGGLDEQYF.

V is TRBV7-2 and J is TRBJ2-3; D gene unclear. The V and J ends lost 6 bases and 0 bases respectively, with 10 bases between them. CDR3 length: 14 amino acids. CDR1 SGHTA and CDR2 FQGNSA come from the germline V gene. The CDR3 here is CASSFTSSTDTQYF. CDR3 bases: TGTGCCAGCAGTTTTACCTCTAGCACAGATACGCAGTATTTT.